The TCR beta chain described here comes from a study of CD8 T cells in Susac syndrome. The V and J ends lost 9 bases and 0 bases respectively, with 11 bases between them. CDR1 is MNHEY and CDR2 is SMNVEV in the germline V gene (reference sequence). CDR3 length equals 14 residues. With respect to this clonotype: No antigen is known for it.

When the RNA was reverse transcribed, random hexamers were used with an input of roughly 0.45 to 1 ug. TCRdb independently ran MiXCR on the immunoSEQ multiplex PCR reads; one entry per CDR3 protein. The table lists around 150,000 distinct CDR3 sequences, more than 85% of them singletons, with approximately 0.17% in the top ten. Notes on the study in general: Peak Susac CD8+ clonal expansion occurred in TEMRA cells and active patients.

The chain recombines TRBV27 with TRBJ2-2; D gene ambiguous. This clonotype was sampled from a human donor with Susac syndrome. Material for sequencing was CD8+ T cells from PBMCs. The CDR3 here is CASSVNPNTGELFF. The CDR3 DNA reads TGTGCCAGTTCAGTAAATCCGAACACCGGGGAGCTGTTTTTT.